One T cell receptor (beta chain) is described in this entry. Assay: immunoSEQ multiplex PCR; the TCRdb copy retains only in-frame clones and omits some. The top ten hold about 0.6% of the sample, which has 400,000 or so clones, less than 95% seen once. The sample belongs to a study of blood T cell repertoires in COVID-19. The wider study: T cells, B-cell-depleted T cells, or PBMCs provided the cDNA or gDNA that served as material.

From germline, CDR1 is KGHSH and CDR2 LQKENI. V lost 4 bases to trimming and J lost 5 bases; unmatched junction nucleotides: 3. This CDR3 has 14 amino acids. The chain recombines TRBV18 with TRBJ1-4, with 8 bases lining up with TRBD1. The source is a young man who had recovered from COVID-19. Sequenced: PBMCs or T cells enriched from blood (not recorded which). The CDR3 region is CASSQDRGNEKLFF. In nucleotides, the CDR3 is TGTGCCAGCTCACAAGACAGGGGCAATGAAAAACTGTTTTTT.